Shown below are 26 T cell receptor beta chains from a single sample sequenced in a study of shared clonotypes between healthy human individuals. The method was immunoSEQ multiplex PCR; TCRdb's version includes in-frame clones alone and lacks a portion of them. The data hold about 120,000 clones, with around 68% observed a single time. The sample comprised memory CD8+ T cells sorted from blood. Subset: CD45RO+ cells pooled with CCR7-negative TemRA cells. Receptor source: a woman aged 25-40 years in good health.

The chain is built from TRBV7-9 and TRBJ2-7, with a weak D call TRBD2 (6 bases). Deletions cut 5 bases from V and 7 bases from J, with 15 bases between. Per germline, CDR1 SEHNR and CDR2 FQNEAQ (reference sequence). The CDR3 is made up of 13 amino acids. The CDR3 loop reads CASSARDSREQYF. The CDR3 nucleotides read TGTGCCAGCAGCGCTCGGGACTCCAGGGAGCAGTACTTC.

At least ten counts were recorded for this clone. This chain joins TRBV19 and TRBJ1-5; tentative D call: TRBD1 (5 bases). Germline CDR1 and CDR2: LNHDA and SQIVND (reference sequence). V dropped 10 bases and J dropped 1 base, with 11 bases sitting between them. There are 13 residues in the CDR3. This CDR3 reads CATGHGSNQPQHF. CDR3 DNA sequence: TGTGCCACAGGGCACGGGAGCAATCAGCCCCAGCATTTT.

The chain recombines TRBV29-1 with TRBJ2-7; 10 positions agree with TRBD1. The CDR3 spans 14 residues. Germline-derived CDR1 and CDR2 are SQVTM and ANQGSEA. J gave up 6 bases and V 0 bases, and 5 bases lay outside the gene matches. CDR3 bases: TGCAGCGTTGAAGACGGGACAGGGGTCGGCGAGCAGTACTTC. Its translation: CSVEDGTGVGEQYF.

The DNA of the CDR3 is TGTGCCAGCAGCCCCGGTATAGGGACTGAAGCTTTCTTT. Translating it yields CASSPGIGTEAFF. The V gene is TRBV7-7, the J gene TRBJ1-1; D is ambiguous. In germline, CDR1 is SSHAT, CDR2 FNYEAQ (reference sequence). The length of the CDR3 is 13 residues. Trimming removed 5 bases from V and 5 bases from J, with 12 bases in between.

In DNA, the CDR3 is TGTGCCAGCAGCCAAGTGAGCAGTTCTAGCAATCAGCCCCAGCATTTT. It codes for CASSQVSSSSNQPQHF. The chain recombines TRBV4-2 with TRBJ1-5; D is ambiguous. Trimming removed 1 base from V and 0 bases from J, with 10 bases in between. Germline V gives CDR1 LGHNA, CDR2 YNFKEQ. This CDR3 is built from 16 residues.

This clone was detected ten times or more. The sample holds other DNA sequences that translate to the same CDR3. The rearrangement links TRBV6-6 to TRBJ2-5, with D possibly TRBD2 on 5 matching bases. The CDR3 runs 16 residues. The ends were cut back, 5 bases at V and 6 bases at J, with 22 bases in the middle. Germline CDR1 reads MNHNY; CDR2 reads SVGAGI (reference sequence). In DNA form, the CDR3 reads TGTGCCAGCAGTCAATACTCAACTGGGAGTGGGAAGACCCAGTACTTC. It translates to CASSQYSTGSGKTQYF.

The chain recombines TRBV7-9 with TRBJ2-1; 9 nucleotides match TRBD2. CDR3 size: 16 residues. Losses at the gene ends were 2 bases for V and 3 bases for J; bases not matched to a gene: 5. Germline V gene sequence: CDR1 SEHNR, CDR2 FQNEAQ (reference sequence). CDR3 in DNA: TGTGCCAGCAGCTTAACGACTAGCGGCAGCTACAATGAGCAGTTCTTC. Protein product: CASSLTTSGSYNEQFF.

The rearrangement uses TRBV6-5 and TRBJ1-2; unclear D gene. Trimming pared 4 bases from V and 8 bases from J, leaving 14 bases between. The CDR3 has 13 residues. CDR1 and CDR2 (germline): MNHEY, SVGAGI. The CDR3 DNA sequence: TGTGCCAGCAGTTCCGTCAAGAAGAGAGGCTACACCTTC. Residues: CASSSVKKRGYTF.

This sequence joins TRBV18 and TRBJ2-1, with 8 bases fitting TRBD1. CDR1 KGHSH and CDR2 LQKENI come from the germline V gene. V shed 6 bases, J shed 9 bases, and the junction held 16 bases outside the gene matches. The CDR3 is made up of 16 amino acids. The CDR3: CASSTGGTPSVLEQFF. CDR3 nucleotides: TGTGCCAGCTCTACAGGGGGGACCCCGAGCGTGCTTGAGCAGTTCTTC.

This clone was recorded many times. CDR3 DNA sequence: TGCAGCGTTGAAGGGGGAGCGGGGCCGAACACCGGGGAGCTGTTTTTT. Translated, it gives CSVEGGAGPNTGELFF. V usage is TRBV29-1 and J usage is TRBJ2-2, with 7 bases identical to TRBD2. This CDR3 is built from 16 residues. The germline CDR1 and CDR2 sequences are SQVTM and ANQGSEA. J gave up 0 bases and V 1 base, and 5 bases lay outside the gene matches.

The rearrangement uses TRBV28 and TRBJ1-2; 7 positions agree with TRBD1. The V segment lost 5 bases and the J segment 4 bases; nucleotides outside the gene matches: 10. Germline V CDR1 and CDR2: MDHEN, SYDVKM. CDR3 size: 15 residues. The CDR3 DNA is TGTGCCAGCAGTCCCGACAGGGTCCTATTCTATGGCTACACCTTC. Translated: CASSPDRVLFYGYTF.

The chain recombines TRBV5-1 with TRBJ2-7; D not resolved. Trimming removed 0 bases from V and 3 bases from J, with 13 bases in between. The CDR3 has 15 amino acids. Germline loops: CDR1 SGHRS, CDR2 YFSETQ. CDR3 in DNA: TGCGCCAGCAGCTTGGTGCTGGCGGATTTCTACGAGCAGTACTTC. Protein: CASSLVLADFYEQYF.

This rearrangement joins TRBV2 to TRBJ2-3; 8 nucleotides agree with TRBD2. This CDR3 region has 14 residues. The V segment lost 5 bases and the J segment 8 bases; nucleotides outside the gene matches: 9. Germline V CDR1 and CDR2: SNHLY, FYNNEI. Here the CDR3 DNA reads TGTGCCAGCAGTCAGCTGACTAGCGTCGGTACGCAGTATTTT. This sequence encodes CASSQLTSVGTQYF. The whole variable domain, filled in from reference TRBV2 and TRBJ2-3, reads EPEVTQTPSHQVTQMGQEVILRCVPISNHLYFYWYRQILGQKVEFLVSFYNNEISEKSEIFDDQFSVERPDGSNFTLKIRSTKLEDSAMYFCASSQLTSVGTQYFGPGTRLTVL.

This clone came up many times. Other DNA sequences of this sample code for an identical CDR3. The chain links TRBV6-4 to TRBJ2-3, with 8 bases aligning to TRBD2. CDR1 MRHNA and CDR2 SNTAGT come from the germline V gene. J gave up 4 bases and V 2 bases, and 5 bases lay outside the gene matches. The CDR3 runs to 15 residues. CDR3 nucleotide sequence: TGTGCCAGCAGTGACGGCAGCGGGAGCGCAGATACGCAGTATTTT. Its translation: CASSDGSGSADTQYF.

This clone was seen at least ten times. V and J are TRBV6-4 and TRBJ2-1; 8 bases align to TRBD2. The CDR3 spans 13 residues. The germline V gene encodes CDR1 MRHNA and CDR2 SNTAGT. V shed 4 bases, J shed 7 bases, and the junction held 3 bases outside the gene matches. CDR3 in DNA: TGTGCCAGCAGTGCACTAGCGGAGAATGAGCAGTTCTTC. As protein: CASSALAENEQFF.

The chain combines TRBV7-2 with TRBJ1-2, with 7 bases identical to TRBD1. CDR1 SGHTA and CDR2 FQGNSA come from the germline V gene. The V and J ends lost 5 bases and 7 bases, in that order; junction bases with no gene match: 10. CDR3 length: 14 amino acids. The CDR3 nucleotides read TGTGCCAGCAGCCTTGGACAGGCTGTAGGTGGCTACACCTTC. It is translated as CASSLGQAVGGYTF. Full variable domain (outside the CDR3, taken from reference TRBV7-2 and TRBJ1-2): GAGVSQSPSNKVTEKGKDVELRCDPISGHTALYWYRQSLGQGLEFLIYFQGNSAPDKSGLPSDRFSAERTGGSVSTLTIQRTQQEDSAVYLCASSLGQAVGGYTFGSGTRLTVV.

This clone was seen a single time. The gene calls are TRBV14 and TRBJ2-1; D unresolved. Germline loops: CDR1 SGHDN, CDR2 FVKESK. V dropped 1 base and J dropped 9 bases, with 10 bases sitting between them. The CDR3 totals 13 residues. The CDR3 region is CASSQGRAFEQFF. CDR3 coding DNA: TGTGCCAGCAGCCAAGGGCGTGCCTTTGAGCAGTTCTTC.

The V call is TRBV25-1, the J call TRBJ2-2; 7 bases map to TRBD2. Losses at the gene ends were 3 bases for V and 2 bases for J; bases not matched to a gene: 9. Germline V gene sequence: CDR1 MGHDK, CDR2 SYGVNS. The CDR3 is made up of 17 amino acids. This CDR3 reads CASSDPVERDNTGELFF. Here the CDR3 DNA reads TGTGCCAGCAGTGATCCCGTGGAGCGGGATAACACCGGGGAGCTGTTTTTT.

The chain joins TRBV5-4 to TRBJ2-7, with TRBD1 matching over 9 bases. The CDR3 runs to 15 residues. The junction had 4 bases not matched to a gene; V was cut back by 0 bases and J by 3 bases. Germline V CDR1 and CDR2: SGHNT, YYREEE (reference sequence). CDR3: CASSLVGTGLYEQYF. Here the CDR3 DNA reads TGTGCCAGCAGCTTGGTTGGGACAGGGCTCTACGAGCAGTACTTC. Looking up the rest from reference TRBV5-4 and TRBJ2-7 gives the full variable domain: ETGVTQSPTHLIKTRGQQVTLRCSSQSGHNTVSWYQQALGQGPQFIFQYYREEENGRGNFPPRFSGLQFPNYSSELNVNALELDDSALYLCASSLVGTGLYEQYFGPGTRLTVT.

The CDR3 DNA reads TGTGCCAGTAGTAGACAGGTCGGCGAGACCCAGTACTTC. Residues: CASSRQVGETQYF. The chain uses TRBV19 and TRBJ2-5; possible D gene TRBD1, 6 bases. Germline lookup yields CDR1 LNHDA and CDR2 SQIVND (reference sequence). V was pared by 4 bases and J by 5 bases, with 11 bases between. The CDR3 covers 13 residues.

In its sample, this clone was seen a few times. The chain uses TRBV5-6 and TRBJ1-2, with D tentatively TRBD1 (6 bases). CDR1 SGHDT and CDR2 YYEEEE come from the germline V gene. The CDR3 has 17 amino acids. Trimming removed 2 bases at V and 0 bases at J, with 17 bases between. DNA for the CDR3: TGTGCCAGCAGCTTAGACGGGCAGGGACAATCTAACTATGGCTACACCTTC. The encoded protein is CASSLDGQGQSNYGYTF. The variable domain in full, with the rest retrieved from reference TRBV5-6 and TRBJ1-2, is DAGVTQSPTHLIKTRGQQVTLRCSPKSGHDTVSWYQQALGQGPQFIFQYYEEEERQRGNFPDRFSGHQFPNYSSELNVNALLLGDSALYLCASSLDGQGQSNYGYTFGSGTRLTVV.

This chain links TRBV7-3 with TRBJ2-5; D unclear. Per germline, CDR1 SGHTA and CDR2 FQGTGA. The CDR3 is 14 amino acids. V was pared by 1 base and J by 1 base, with 7 bases between. The CDR3 DNA is TGTGCCAGCAGCTTAATGGGTTCCCAAGAGACCCAGTACTTC. It translates to CASSLMGSQETQYF.

The genes are TRBV4-1 and TRBJ2-7, with D unresolved. The CDR3 length is 15 residues. V lost 0 bases and J lost 4, with 13 bases in between. Germline loops: CDR1 MGHRA, CDR2 YSYEKL. The CDR3 loop is CASSQDPPSQYEQYF. The CDR3 DNA reads TGCGCCAGCAGCCAAGACCCCCCGTCACAATACGAGCAGTACTTC.

V is TRBV10-3 and J is TRBJ1-2; possibly TRBD1 for D (6 bases). CDR3 size: 12 residues. Trimming removed 8 bases from V and 3 bases from J, with 10 bases in between. Germline values: CDR1 ENHRY, CDR2 SYGVKD. This CDR3 is CAIGGGYYGYTF. The CDR3 region has the DNA TGTGCCATCGGAGGGGGGTACTATGGCTACACCTTC.

The rearrangement links TRBV19 to TRBJ1-5; D possibly corresponds to TRBD1 (5 bases). This CDR3 spans 14 amino acids. Deletions cut 5 bases from V and 6 bases from J, with 14 bases between. Germline V gives CDR1 LNHDA, CDR2 SQIVND (reference sequence). The CDR3 here is CASSPRAGSQPQHF. Here the CDR3 DNA reads TGTGCCAGTAGTCCCAGGGCTGGTAGTCAGCCCCAGCATTTT.

This chain connects TRBV28 to TRBJ2-7; D is possibly TRBD2 (5 bases). Trimming cost V 2 bases and J 3 bases, with 17 bases left between them. The CDR3 extends over 16 amino acids. Germline V gene lookup returns CDR1 MDHEN and CDR2 SYDVKM. Here the CDR3 reads CASSLTVGSPLYEQYF. The CDR3 DNA reads as TGTGCCAGCAGTTTAACGGTGGGGAGCCCCCTCTACGAGCAGTACTTC.